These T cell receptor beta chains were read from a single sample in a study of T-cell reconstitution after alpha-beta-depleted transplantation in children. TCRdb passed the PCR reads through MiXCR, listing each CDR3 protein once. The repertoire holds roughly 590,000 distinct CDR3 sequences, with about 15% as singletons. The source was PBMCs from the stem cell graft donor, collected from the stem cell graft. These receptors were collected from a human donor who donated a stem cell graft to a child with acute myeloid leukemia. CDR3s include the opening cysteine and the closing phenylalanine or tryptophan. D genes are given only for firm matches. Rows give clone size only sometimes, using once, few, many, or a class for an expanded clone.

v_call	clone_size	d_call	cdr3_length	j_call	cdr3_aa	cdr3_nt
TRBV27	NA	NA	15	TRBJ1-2	CASSRTDRSNYGYTF	TGTGCCAGCTCTCGGACGGACAGATCTAACTATGGCTACACCTTC
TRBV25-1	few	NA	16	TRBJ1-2	CASSPRGDIPSYGYTF	TGTGCCAGCAGTCCACGAGGAGATATCCCTTCCTATGGCTACACCTTC
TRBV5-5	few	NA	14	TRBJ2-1	CASSWDVSYNEQFF	TGTGCCAGCAGCTGGGACGTTTCCTACAATGAGCAGTTCTTC
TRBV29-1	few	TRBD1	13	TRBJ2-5	CSVGDRVQETQYF	TGCAGCGTTGGGGACAGAGTCCAAGAGACCCAGTACTTC
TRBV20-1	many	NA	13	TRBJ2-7	CSGRESSSYEQYF	TGCAGTGGGAGAGAGTCGTCCTCCTACGAGCAGTACTTC
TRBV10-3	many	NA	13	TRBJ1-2	CAISGGGSYGYTF	TGTGCCATCAGTGGGGGGGGCTCCTATGGCTACACCTTC
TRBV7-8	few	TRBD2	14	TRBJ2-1	CASSPRGGVDEQFF	TGTGCCAGCAGCCCGCGGGGGGGGGTTGACGAGCAGTTCTTC
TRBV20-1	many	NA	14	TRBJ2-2	CSARGFRGTGELFF	TGCAGTGCTAGAGGGTTCCGTGGGACCGGGGAGCTGTTTTTT
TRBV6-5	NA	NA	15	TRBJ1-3	CASSPSGISGNTIYF	TGTGCCAGCAGTCCCTCAGGTATCTCTGGAAACACCATATATTTT
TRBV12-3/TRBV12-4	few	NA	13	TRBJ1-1	CASRLTVGFGAFF	TGTGCCAGCAGGTTGACAGTCGGGTTTGGAGCTTTCTTT
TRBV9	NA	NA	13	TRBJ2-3	CATGTQGTDTQYF	TGTGCCACCGGGACTCAGGGGACAGATACGCAGTATTTT
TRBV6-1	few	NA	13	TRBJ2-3	CASSEFDRPQDGF	TGTGCCAGCAGTGAGTTCGACAGGCCGCAGGATGGTTTT
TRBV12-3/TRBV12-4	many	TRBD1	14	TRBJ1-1	CASSRTGVNTEAFF	TGTGCCAGCAGCAGGACAGGGGTAAATACTGAAGCTTTCTTT
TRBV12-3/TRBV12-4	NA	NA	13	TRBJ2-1	CASGGPYDNEQFF	TGTGCCAGCGGGGGGCCATATGACAATGAGCAGTTCTTC
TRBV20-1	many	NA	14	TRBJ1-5	CSASPGPGWQPQHF	TGCAGTGCTAGCCCAGGCCCGGGGTGGCAGCCCCAGCATTTT
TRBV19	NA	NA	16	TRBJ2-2	CASSRREGVGTGELFF	TGTGCCAGTAGTAGAAGGGAGGGGGTAGGCACCGGGGAGCTGTTTTTT
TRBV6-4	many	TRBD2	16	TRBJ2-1	CASSDGTSGGADEQFF	TGTGCCAGCAGTGACGGGACTAGCGGGGGGGCGGATGAGCAGTTCTTC
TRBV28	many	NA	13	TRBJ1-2	CASSSDSYYGYTF	TGTGCCAGCAGCTCGGACAGCTACTATGGCTACACCTTC
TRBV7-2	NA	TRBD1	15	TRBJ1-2	CASSPGTGGIKGYTF	TGTGCCAGCAGCCCGGGGACAGGGGGCATAAAGGGCTACACCTTC
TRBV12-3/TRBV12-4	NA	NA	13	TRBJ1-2	CASSWTDVDGYTF	TGTGCCAGCAGTTGGACGGACGTGGATGGCTACACCTTC
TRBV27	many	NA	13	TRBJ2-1	CASSPDPYNEQFF	TGTGCCAGCAGTCCGGATCCCTACAATGAGCAGTTCTTC
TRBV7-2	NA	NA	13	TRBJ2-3	CASSPRLADTQYF	TGTGCCAGCAGCCCTCGACTAGCAGATACGCAGTATTTT
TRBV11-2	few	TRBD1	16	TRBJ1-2	CASSLGLDRVVHGYTF	TGTGCCAGCAGCTTAGGGCTGGACAGGGTAGTTCATGGCTACACCTTC
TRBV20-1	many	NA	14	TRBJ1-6	CSARDQLVNSPLHF	TGCAGTGCTAGAGATCAATTAGTCAATTCACCCCTCCACTTT
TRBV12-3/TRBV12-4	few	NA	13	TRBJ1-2	CASSKTANYGYTF	TGTGCCAGCAGTAAAACAGCGAACTATGGCTACACCTTC
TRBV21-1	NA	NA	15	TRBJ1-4	CASTVGTANHEKLFF	TGTGCCAGCACCGTCGGGACGGCTAATCATGAAAAACTGTTTTTT
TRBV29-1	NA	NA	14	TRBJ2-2	CSVRGAFDTGELFF	TGCAGCGTTCGGGGGGCGTTTGACACCGGGGAGCTGTTTTTT
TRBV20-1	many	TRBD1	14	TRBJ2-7	CSAQHGQGDYEQYF	TGCAGTGCACAGCATGGGCAGGGGGACTACGAGCAGTACTTC
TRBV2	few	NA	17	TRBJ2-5	CASSESGGGQIQETQYF	TGTGCCAGCAGTGAATCAGGCGGCGGACAGATCCAAGAGACCCAGTACTTC
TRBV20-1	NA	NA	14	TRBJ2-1	CSARYGRTYNEQFF	TGCAGTGCTAGATACGGCAGGACCTACAATGAGCAGTTCTTC
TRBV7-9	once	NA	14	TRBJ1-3	CAVLGADSGNTIYF	TGTGCTGTGTTAGGGGCAGACTCTGGAAACACCATATATTTT
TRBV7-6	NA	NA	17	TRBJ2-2	CASSPLPQGVLAGELFF	TGTGCCAGCAGCCCTCTCCCGCAGGGCGTTTTGGCCGGGGAGCTGTTTTTT
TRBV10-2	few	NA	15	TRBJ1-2	CASSDIFTGNYGYTF	TGCGCCAGCAGTGACATATTCACGGGAAACTATGGCTACACCTTC
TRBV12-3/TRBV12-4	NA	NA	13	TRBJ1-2	CASNFGGHYGYTF	TGTGCCAGCAATTTCGGGGGGCACTATGGCTACACCTTC
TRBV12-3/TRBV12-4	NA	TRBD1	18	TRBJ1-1	CASRVKGQGARSSTEAFF	TGTGCCAGCAGGGTCAAGGGACAGGGGGCGCGGTCTTCCACTGAAGCTTTCTTT
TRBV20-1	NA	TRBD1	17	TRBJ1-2	CCALSTPGQGPNYGYTF	TGCTGTGCTCTCTCTACTCCGGGACAGGGTCCCAACTATGGCTACACCTTC
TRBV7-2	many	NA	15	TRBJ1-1	CASSLERQRNTEAFF	TGTGCCAGCAGCTTAGAGAGGCAGAGGAACACTGAAGCTTTCTTT
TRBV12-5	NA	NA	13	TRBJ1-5	CASGFGGNQPQHF	TGTGCTAGTGGTTTTGGAGGTAATCAGCCCCAGCATTTT
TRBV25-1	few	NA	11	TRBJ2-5	CASSAPETQYF	TGTGCCAGCAGTGCCCCAGAGACCCAGTACTTC
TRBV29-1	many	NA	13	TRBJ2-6	CSVQGSGANVLTF	TGCAGCGTTCAGGGATCTGGGGCCAACGTCCTGACTTTC
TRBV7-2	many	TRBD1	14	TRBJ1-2	CASSLSDRGHGYTF	TGTGCCAGCAGCCTTTCGGACAGGGGCCATGGCTACACCTTC
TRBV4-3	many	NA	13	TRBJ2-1	CASSQGRGDEQFF	TGCGCCAGCAGCCAAGGTCGGGGCGATGAGCAGTTCTTC
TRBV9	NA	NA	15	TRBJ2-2	CASSVDGARTGELFF	TGTGCCAGCAGCGTAGATGGGGCGCGTACCGGGGAGCTGTTTTTT
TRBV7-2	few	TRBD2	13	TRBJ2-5	CASSLEAGRAQYF	TGTGCCAGCAGCTTAGAGGCAGGGAGGGCCCAGTACTTC
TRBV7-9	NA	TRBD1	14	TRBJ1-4	CASSLSGTVEKLFF	TGTGCCAGCAGCTTATCCGGGACAGTCGAAAAACTGTTTTTT
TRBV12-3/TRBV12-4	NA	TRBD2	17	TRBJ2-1	CAISQRRTSGGHNEQFF	TGTGCCATCAGCCAAAGGCGGACTAGCGGGGGTCACAATGAGCAGTTCTTC